This paragraph reports one TCR beta chain. This entry comes from a study of blood T cell repertoires in COVID-19. Whole-study context: Sites across the United States, Italy and Spain contributed samples from acute and convalescent COVID-19. The cDNA or gDNA used as material had been derived from T cells, B-cell-depleted T cells, or PBMCs.

The CDR3 extends over 14 amino acids. The germline CDR1 and CDR2 sequences are SGDLS and YYNGEE. Trimming removed 3 bases from V and 5 bases from J, with 12 bases in between. In the original workflow: Scientists estimated how many nucleated cells there were by amplifying reference gene primers. Profiled with immunoSEQ multiplex PCR; TCRdb holds only in-frame clones, not every one. The V and J calls and clone size are taken from that table; D and trimming were inferred from the DNA. Among 150,000 to 200,000 clones listed, about 93% were seen once. Sequenced sample: peripheral blood. This receptor was identified in a man aged 45-65 years with acute or convalescent COVID-19. The rearrangement joins TRBV9 to TRBJ1-5, with a possible D match to TRBD1 (6 bases). The CDR3 spells CASSETGDYQPQHF. The CDR3 region has the DNA TGTGCCAGCAGCGAGACAGGAGATTATCAGCCCCAGCATTTT. The full variable domain, rest sourced from reference TRBV9 and TRBJ1-5, is DSGVTQTPKHLITATGQRVTLRCSPRSGDLSVYWYQQSLDQGLQFLIQYYNGEERAKGNILERFSAQQFPDLHSELNLSSLELGDSALYFCASSETGDYQPQHFGDGTRLSIL.